This TCR beta chain appears in the sequencing data of a study of HIV-infected patients and healthy controls. TCRdb re-called the 5' RACE reads through MiXCR, storing one row per CDR3 protein. In the table there are more than 15,000 distinct CDR3 sequences, roughly 19% of which are singletons. By share, this clonotype counts as medium-sized. Sequenced: CD8+ T cells from blood. The receptor was derived from a human donor in good health.

The CDR3 sequence: CASSLRTSNSPLHF. The CDR3 nucleotides are TGTGCCAGCAGTTTAAGGACATCCAATTCACCCCTCCACTTT. The chain has TRBV27 and TRBJ1-6, with D possibly being TRBD1 (5 bases). The germline gives CDR1 MNHEY, CDR2 SMNVEV (reference sequence). The CDR3 totals 14 residues. V was trimmed by 2 bases and J by 7 bases, leaving 9 bases between them.